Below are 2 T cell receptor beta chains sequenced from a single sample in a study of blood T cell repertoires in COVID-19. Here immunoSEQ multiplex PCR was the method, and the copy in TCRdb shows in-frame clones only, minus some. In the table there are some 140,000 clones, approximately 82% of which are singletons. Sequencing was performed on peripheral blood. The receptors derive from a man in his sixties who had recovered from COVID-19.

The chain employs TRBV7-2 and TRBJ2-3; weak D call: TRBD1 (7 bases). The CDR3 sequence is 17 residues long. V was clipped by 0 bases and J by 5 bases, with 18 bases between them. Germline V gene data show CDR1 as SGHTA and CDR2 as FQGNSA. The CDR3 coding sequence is TGTGCCAGCAGCTTAGCGCGGGGCAGGGGGAATGAAGATACGCAGTATTTT. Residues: CASSLARGRGNEDTQYF.

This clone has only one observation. CDR3: CAWSPLRGYNQPQHF. Here the CDR3 DNA reads TGTGCCTGGAGTCCCCTCCGGGGGTACAATCAGCCCCAGCATTTT. The rearrangement uses TRBV30 and TRBJ1-5, with a tentative D call TRBD1 (5 bases). Germline CDR1 and CDR2: GTSNPN and SVGIG (reference sequence). The V end was cut by 2 bases, the J end by 3 bases, with 14 bases between. The CDR3 has 15 amino acids. Supplemented by reference TRBV30 and TRBJ1-5, the full variable domain reads SQTIHQWPATLVQPVGSPLSLECTVEGTSNPNLYWYRQAAGRGLQLLFYSVGIGQISSEVPQNLSASRPQDRQFILSSKKLLLSDSGFYLCAWSPLRGYNQPQHFGDGTRLSIL.